This TCR beta chain was obtained from a study of shared clonotypes between healthy human individuals. Across the whole study: Used for every donor were three CD4 naive, three CD4 memory, two CD8 naive and one CD8 memory plate.

The CDR3 has 15 residues. Germline V gives CDR1 MNHNY, CDR2 SVGAGI (reference sequence). V lost 2 bases to trimming and J lost 7 bases; unmatched junction nucleotides: 4. On this clone: Its antigen remains unknown.

A deep-level run was used for the assay. Sequenced by immunoSEQ multiplex PCR; TCRdb stores in-frame clones only, minus some. Here the sample spans over 400,000 clones, more than 95% being singletons. Study-wide results and caveats: In this cohort, only blood was sampled, and tissue repertoires likely differ. A limitation of the genetic and exposure-history diversity represented arose from few donors.

The sample taken for sequencing was naive CD4+ T cells sorted from blood. The sample's subset: CD45RA+ positively selected. The sequence came from a woman aged 30 to 39 in good health. The chain links TRBV6-6 to TRBJ1-4; 10 bases agree with TRBD1. The CDR3 nucleotides are TGTGCCAGCAGTTACAGGGACAGGGGCAGTGAAAAACTGTTTTTT. It codes for CASSYRDRGSEKLFF.